A single sample is the source of the 12 T cell receptor beta chains below, sequenced in a study of OX40 agonist ivuxolimab in advanced cancers. Repertoires were generated with immunoSEQ multiplex PCR, while TCRdb's copy carries only in-frame clones and drops some. The sample consists of some 19,000 clones, around 86% of them appearing once. Sample: CD4+ or CD8+ T cells sorted from blood, taken in a trial of the OX40 agonist ivuxolimab. Every receptor here comes from an adult with an advanced solid tumor such as melanoma, head and neck, liver or kidney cancer.

This chain uses TRBV27 with TRBJ2-7, with D perhaps matching TRBD2 (6 bases). Germline CDR1 MNHEY, CDR2 SMNVEV (reference sequence). This CDR3 is 15 amino acids long. V lost 0 bases and J lost 3, with 12 bases in between. The CDR3 region is CASSLSGGPSYEQYF. DNA for the CDR3: TGTGCCAGCAGTTTATCGGGGGGACCGAGCTACGAGCAGTACTTC.

The chain recombines TRBV11-2 with TRBJ1-5; 9 bases match TRBD1. The CDR3 consists of 15 residues. Germline assignment: CDR1 SGHAT and CDR2 FQNNGV. V shed 1 base and J 6 bases; nucleotides not matched to a gene: 4. CDR3 sequence reads: CASSLGTGVRQPQHF. CDR3 bases: TGTGCCAGCAGCTTAGGGACAGGGGTTCGTCAGCCCCAGCATTTT.

This clone occurred a few times. The rearrangement uses TRBV4-2 and TRBJ1-4; no firm D call. The V gene lost 1 base and the J gene lost 8 bases, with 8 bases spanning the gap. This CDR3 region has 13 residues. Germline CDR1 is LGHNA and CDR2 is YNFKEQ. CDR3 in amino acids: CASSQGAGEKLFF. DNA of the CDR3: TGTGCCAGCAGCCAAGGGGCCGGGGAAAAACTGTTTTTT.

The chain recombines TRBV5-5 with TRBJ1-4; the D gene is possibly TRBD1 (6 bases). Per germline, CDR1 SGHKS and CDR2 YYEKEE (reference sequence). The V end lost 1 base, the J end lost 8 bases, and 15 bases lay between the germline ends. This CDR3 is 15 amino acids long. The CDR3 protein is CASSLSGTWEEKLFF. CDR3 in DNA: TGTGCCAGCAGCTTGTCTGGGACATGGGAAGAAAAACTGTTTTTT.

The chain has TRBV19 and TRBJ1-5; D is unresolved. The CDR3 spans 14 residues. The V gene lost 5 bases and the J gene lost 4 bases, with 12 bases spanning the gap. Germline V lookup: CDR1 LNHDA, CDR2 SQIVND (reference sequence). CDR3 region: CASSWGVRNQPQHF. The CDR3 nucleotides are TGTGCCAGTAGTTGGGGAGTTAGGAATCAGCCCCAGCATTTT. Supplemented by reference TRBV19 and TRBJ1-5, the full variable domain reads DGGITQSPKYLFRKEGQNVTLSCEQNLNHDAMYWYRQDPGQGLRLIYYSQIVNDFQKGDIAEGYSVSREKKESFPLTVTSAQKNPTAFYLCASSWGVRNQPQHFGDGTRLSIL.

The J gene is TRBJ2-7, the V gene TRBV7-8, with TRBD2 matching over 11 bases. J was trimmed by 7 bases and V by 5 bases; bases with no gene match: 13. Germline CDR1 reads SGHVS; CDR2 reads FQNEAQ. The CDR3 runs to 16 residues. The CDR3 nucleotides are TGTGCCAGCAGCATAACCGGGACTAGCGGACGGTTGGAGCAGTACTTC. Protein sequence: CASSITGTSGRLEQYF. Full variable domain (remainder filled in from reference TRBV7-8 and TRBJ2-7): GAGVSQSPRYKVAKRGQDVALRCDPISGHVSLFWYQQALGQGPEFLTYFQNEAQLDKSGLPSDRFFAERPEGSVSTLKIQRTQQEDSAVYLCASSITGTSGRLEQYFGPGTRLTVT.

This clone was seen just once. The genes are TRBV6-1 and TRBJ2-7; D uncertain. CDR1 and CDR2 (germline): MNHNS, SASEGT. Trimming took off 5 bases at V and 3 bases at J, with 11 bases between the two ends. The CDR3 consists of 13 residues. CDR3 sequence (DNA): TGTGCCAGCAGTCCATCCCCGGTCTACGAGCAGTACTTC. Encoded protein: CASSPSPVYEQYF.

The gene calls are TRBV4-1 and TRBJ2-2, with unresolved D. Trimming pared 0 bases from V and 4 bases from J, leaving 9 bases between. The CDR3 has 15 amino acids. In germline, CDR1 is MGHRA, CDR2 YSYEKL. The CDR3 coding sequence is TGCGCCAGCAGCCAAGATCTGGGGATCACCGGGGAGCTGTTTTTT. Protein: CASSQDLGITGELFF.

The V call is TRBV7-3, the J call TRBJ2-1, with unresolved D. Per germline, CDR1 SGHTA and CDR2 FQGTGA. The CDR3 length is 14 residues. V was shortened by 2 bases and J by 5 bases, with 10 bases between the two germline ends. CDR3 nucleotides: TGTGCCAGCAGCTTACCTAACTACCACAATGAGCAGTTCTTC. Its translation: CASSLPNYHNEQFF.

This clone was picked up one time. This chain links TRBV7-6 with TRBJ2-3; D perhaps matches TRBD2 (6 bases). V lost 5 bases to trimming and J lost 4 bases, with 22 bases between them. CDR1 and CDR2 from the germline V gene are SGHVS and FNYEAQ. The CDR3 is made up of 17 amino acids. CDR3 in amino acids: CASSRFRDSIPSDTQYF. Written as DNA, the CDR3 is TGTGCCAGCAGCCGCTTCCGGGACTCAATTCCTTCAGATACGCAGTATTTT.

The chain has TRBV30 and TRBJ1-5, with D possibly TRBD1 on 5 matching bases. This CDR3 region has 15 residues. CDR1 and CDR2 (germline): GTSNPN, SVGIG (reference sequence). V lost 0 bases to trimming and J lost 6 bases, with 15 bases between them. CDR3 sequence reads: CAWSVGVRGPQPQHF. CDR3 DNA: TGTGCCTGGAGTGTAGGGGTCCGAGGGCCTCAGCCCCAGCATTTT.

J is TRBJ2-7 and V is TRBV6-5; a weak D match, TRBD1 (5 bases). The CDR3 loop spans 13 amino acids. Germline V CDR1 and CDR2: MNHEY, SVGAGI. V dropped 4 bases and J dropped 6 bases, with 13 bases sitting between them. The CDR3 here is CASSSYQGREQYF. The CDR3 bases are TGTGCCAGCAGTTCGTATCAGGGTCGCGAGCAGTACTTC.